This record concerns one TCR beta chain sequence. This clonotype was seen more than once but under ten times. There is no known antigen for this receptor. Per-base quality was not reported, and no clone a single base away is much larger than it. Relative to germline, V is 2 bases shorter and J is 4 bases shorter, with 12 bases between their ends. Reading from cysteine to phenylalanine, the CDR3 counts 14 amino acids. Only the CDR3 DNA is retained, 42 bases long and in frame from the first base. CDR1 and CDR2 (DFQATT, SNEGSKA) derive from the germline V gene (reference sequence). The library was prepared using 5' RACE. TCRdb lists the instrument as Illumina HiSeq 2500. The second PCR ran for roughly 6 to 11 cycles and used a J-beta primer mix along with a sample-barcoded 5' primer. A template-switch 5' adaptor carrying 12 random nucleotides introduced a unique molecular identifier onto each TCR beta cDNA molecule. Each sample yielded at least 3 million CDR3-containing paired-end reads. The Mint cDNA synthesis kit, primed by a TRBC-specific oligonucleotide, was used to synthesize first-strand cDNA from all RNA. Following uracil-DNA glycosylase treatment, a first 18-cycle PCR with universal primers M1SS and BC2_uni_R was performed on all cDNA. In the source study's methods: Each sample was normalized by randomly selecting 1 million high-quality reads, each carrying a distinct molecular identifier. Instead of being binned into consensus sequences, reads that shared molecular identifiers were thrown out. MiTCR, set to a Q25 quality threshold and the strictest error-elimination algorithm, was used for CDR3 identification, clonotype clustering and error correction. A nonparametric unseen species model with Euler transformation was used to estimate lower-bound total TCR beta diversity. TCRdb trimmed public reads at Q25 via fastp, called clones via MiXCR and kept in-frame beta chains. Rows with a matching CDR3 protein are joined into one entry that keeps the most common DNA and genes. The V and J calls were not made by the authors but by TCRdb's processing. The sample table holds around 800,000 distinct CDR3 sequences, of which approximately 24% were seen once. Roughly 3.1% of the sample belongs to the ten largest clones.

The roughly 39 donors, aged 6 to 90 years, were systemically healthy Caucasian individuals from Russia. Each donor gave ten milliliters of peripheral blood, drawn into EDTA-treated Vacutainer tubes. Ficoll-Paque density-gradient centrifugation was used to isolate PBMCs, with at least 7 million per sample. Trizol reagent was used to extract total RNA from the PBMCs, yielding at least 6 micrograms per sample. Naive CD45RAhigh/CD27high T cell percentages were measured by flow cytometry on a PBMC aliquot from every donor. These data originate in a study of blood T cells in healthy people across ages (dated by TCRdb to the mid-2010s). Study-wide context: In model experiments, roughly one uniquely barcoded TCR beta cDNA molecule per two T cells was captured by template switching. Four age groups were formed from the donors: young (average around 15 years), middle-aged (approximately 40), aged (about 68) and long-lived (about 80). The study measured age-related changes in TCR beta repertoire diversity using deep sequencing normalized with unique cDNA molecular identifiers. The study analyzed two additional independent replicas of 1 million unique cDNA reads from the same blood draw for two donors, one aged 18 to 30 and one aged 80 or older.

Findings and caveats that apply to the study as a whole: As age increased, observed TCR beta diversity per million T cells dropped in a roughly linear way, and a significant reduction was already evident by age roughly 40. Since profiling was done on bulk unsorted PBMCs, naive and antigen-experienced compartments could not be conclusively compared. Total diversity estimates from one million sequenced T cells were considered lower bounds and underestimates. A strong correlation was found between observed TCR beta diversity and the percentage of naive T cells measured by flow cytometry. The CMV infection status of donors was not known, potentially confounding age-related changes in expanded clonotypes. Compared with the aged group, more naive CD4+ T cells, fewer expanded clones and increased TCR diversity were shown by the long-lived group, suggesting age selection.

These data were likewise used in another study, on T cells of mothers and their children. The second study, in turn, reports: The donors were nine systemically healthy Caucasian individuals, made up of three mothers and their six children. cDNA synthesis used all of the extracted RNA, with approximately 1.6 ug of RNA in each 15 ul reaction. In the second PCR, sample barcodes and 2-4 random nucleotides were introduced via the M1S primer. More than 8 million TCR beta CDR3 reads were obtained from each mother, and some 3.3 million reads were obtained from each child. Thymic selection similarly shapes TCR recombination output in related and unrelated pairs, with minor effect from inherited differences. Related mother-child pairs always showed normalized repertoire overlap that was slightly higher than in unrelated mother-child pairs, though the difference was never significant. With a sensitivity of about 100 clones per million clonotypes, no persistent microchimeric T cell clones were detected. The study used deep NGS to compare TCR beta repertoires of mothers and children, seeking features distinguishing related mother-child pairs from unrelated individuals. Mothers averaged around 43 +/- 4 years of age and children averaged approximately 12 +/- 4 years. Libraries were sequenced on Illumina HiSeq 2000 with 100+100 nt paired-end reads after adapter ligation with NEBNext reagents. To avoid cross-contamination, the mother libraries and the child libraries were prepared a month apart and sequenced in separate runs. For each donor, somewhere between about 450,000 and 2,000,000 distinct TCR beta clonotypes were identified. Naive TCR beta clonotypes were estimated from low-frequency clonotypes matched to each donor's FACS-determined naive share, without sorting.

The receptor's source is a boy between 10 and 17 years old in good health. This chain is built from TRBV20-1 and TRBJ2-1, with the D gene uncertain. Sequencing used blood. The DNA reads as follows: TGCAGTGCTAGATCCTGGAAGACTTACAATGAGCAGTTCTTC. The translation is CSARSWKTYNEQFF.